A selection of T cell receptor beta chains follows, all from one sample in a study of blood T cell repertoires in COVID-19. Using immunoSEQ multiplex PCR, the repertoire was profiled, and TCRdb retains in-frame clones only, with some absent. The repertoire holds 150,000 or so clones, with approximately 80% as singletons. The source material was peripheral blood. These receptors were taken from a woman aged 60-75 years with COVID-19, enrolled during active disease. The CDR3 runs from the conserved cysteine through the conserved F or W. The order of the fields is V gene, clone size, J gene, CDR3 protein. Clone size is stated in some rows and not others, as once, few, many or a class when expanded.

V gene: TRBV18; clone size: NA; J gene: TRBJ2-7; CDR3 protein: CASSPPGRVSEQYF
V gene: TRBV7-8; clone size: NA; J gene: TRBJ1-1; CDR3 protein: CASSYQGIRRTEAFF
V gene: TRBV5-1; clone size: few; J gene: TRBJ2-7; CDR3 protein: CASSFGLAGVGDEQYF
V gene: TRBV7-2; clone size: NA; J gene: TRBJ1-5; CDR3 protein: CASSLSRGKDQPQHF
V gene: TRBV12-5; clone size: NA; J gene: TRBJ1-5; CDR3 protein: CASGRQGFQPQHF
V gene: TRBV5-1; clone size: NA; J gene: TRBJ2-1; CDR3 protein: CASSLAGRGHNEQFF
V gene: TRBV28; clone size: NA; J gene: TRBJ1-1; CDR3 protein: CASRHREGGMNTEAFF
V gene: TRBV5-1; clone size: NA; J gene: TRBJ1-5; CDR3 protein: CASSLRGGNQPQHF
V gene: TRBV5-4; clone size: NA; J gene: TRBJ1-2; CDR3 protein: CASSSRQGQGGYTF
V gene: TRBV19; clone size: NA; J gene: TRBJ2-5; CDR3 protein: CASSMQLSAETQYF
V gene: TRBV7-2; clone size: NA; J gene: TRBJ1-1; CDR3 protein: CASSFGQGNTEAFF
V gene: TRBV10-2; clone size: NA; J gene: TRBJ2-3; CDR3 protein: CASSEVTRRGYF
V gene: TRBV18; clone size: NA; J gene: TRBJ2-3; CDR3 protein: CASSYREEPLTQYF
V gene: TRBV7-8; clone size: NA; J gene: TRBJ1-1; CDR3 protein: CASSQGGVNTEAFF
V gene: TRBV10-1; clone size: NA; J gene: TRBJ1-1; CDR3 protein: CASRTGGLNTEAFF
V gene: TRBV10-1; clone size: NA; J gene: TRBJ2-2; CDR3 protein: CASSDSGLDSGELFF
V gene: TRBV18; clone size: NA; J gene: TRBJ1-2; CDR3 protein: CASSPPEGYGYTF
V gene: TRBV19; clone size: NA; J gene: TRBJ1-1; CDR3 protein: CASSATGGGEAFF
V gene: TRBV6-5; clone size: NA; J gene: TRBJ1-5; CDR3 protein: CASRFGVQQPQHF
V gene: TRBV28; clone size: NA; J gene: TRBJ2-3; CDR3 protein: CASSLLDGPSTDTQYF
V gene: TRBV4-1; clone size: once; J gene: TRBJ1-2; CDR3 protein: CASSWGTVTGYTF
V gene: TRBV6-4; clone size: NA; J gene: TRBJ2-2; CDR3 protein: CASSDRNLAGASTGELFF
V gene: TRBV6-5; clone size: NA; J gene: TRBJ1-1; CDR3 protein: CASSPTRHKNTEAFF
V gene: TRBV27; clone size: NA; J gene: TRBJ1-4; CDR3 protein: CASSSRQGNNEKLFF
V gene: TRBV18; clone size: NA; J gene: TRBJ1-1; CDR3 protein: CASSPQRNTEAFF
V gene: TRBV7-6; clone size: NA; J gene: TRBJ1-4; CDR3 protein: CASSPRDRSTNEKLFF
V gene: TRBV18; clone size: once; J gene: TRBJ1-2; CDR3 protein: CASSPDKNYGYTF
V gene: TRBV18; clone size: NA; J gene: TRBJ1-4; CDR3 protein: CASSRLVTANEKLFF
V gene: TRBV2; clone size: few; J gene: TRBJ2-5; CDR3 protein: CASTGGQTRGTQYF
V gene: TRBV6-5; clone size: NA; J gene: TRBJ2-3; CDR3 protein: CASSRSGSPDTQYF
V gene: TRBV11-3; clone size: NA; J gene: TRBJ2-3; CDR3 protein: CASSSPGLAGEDTQYF
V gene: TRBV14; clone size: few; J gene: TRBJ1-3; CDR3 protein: CASSQGQYLSSGNTIYF
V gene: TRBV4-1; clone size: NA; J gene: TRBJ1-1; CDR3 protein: CASSQVEAAKNTEAFF
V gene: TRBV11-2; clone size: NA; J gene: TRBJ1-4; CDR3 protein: CASSAGTFNEKLFF
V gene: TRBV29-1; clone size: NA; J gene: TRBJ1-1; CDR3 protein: CSVYQDNEAFF
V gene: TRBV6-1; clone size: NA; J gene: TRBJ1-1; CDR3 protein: CASSRESSEAFF
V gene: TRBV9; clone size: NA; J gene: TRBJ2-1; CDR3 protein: CASSALAQEFYNEQFF
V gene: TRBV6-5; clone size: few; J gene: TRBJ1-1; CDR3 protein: CASSYSAINTEAFF
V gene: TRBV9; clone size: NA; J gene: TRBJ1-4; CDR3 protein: CASSVRQGAEKLFF
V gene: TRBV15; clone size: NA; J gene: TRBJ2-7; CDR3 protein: CATSRGGTGFNEQYF
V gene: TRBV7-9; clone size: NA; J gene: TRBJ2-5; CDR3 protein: CASSARQGADGETQYF
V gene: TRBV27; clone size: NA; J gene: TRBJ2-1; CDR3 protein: CASSSSWTNYNEQFF
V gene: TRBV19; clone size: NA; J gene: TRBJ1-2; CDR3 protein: CASSTGQVYGYTF
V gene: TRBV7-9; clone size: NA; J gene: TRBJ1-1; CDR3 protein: CASSSPGQVNLNTEAFF
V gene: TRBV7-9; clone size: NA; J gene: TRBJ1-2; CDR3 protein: CASSLAGEQGNYGYTF
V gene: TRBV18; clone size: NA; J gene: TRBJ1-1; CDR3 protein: CASSPPGGGTEAFF
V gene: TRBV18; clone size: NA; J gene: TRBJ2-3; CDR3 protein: CASSPGQGNADTQYF
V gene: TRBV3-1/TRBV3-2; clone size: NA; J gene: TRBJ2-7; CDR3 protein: CASSQIRQGGEQYF
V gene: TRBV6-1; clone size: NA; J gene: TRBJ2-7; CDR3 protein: CASSEADRAYEQYF
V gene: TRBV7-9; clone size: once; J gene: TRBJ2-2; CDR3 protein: CASTNLQGLNTGELFF
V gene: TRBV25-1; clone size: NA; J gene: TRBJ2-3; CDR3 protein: CASSEGALAGVSTDTQYF
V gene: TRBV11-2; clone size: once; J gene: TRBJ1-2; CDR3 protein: CASSSDRGYGYTF